One and the same sample provided the 22 T cell receptor beta chains below, sequenced in a study of Tregs in tolerant kidney transplant recipients. Repertoires were generated with immunoSEQ multiplex PCR, while TCRdb's copy carries only in-frame clones and drops some. The data hold around 120,000 clones, with about 90% observed a single time. Sequencing input: CD4+ T cells from blood. The receptors shown here come from a human donor in good health.

This chain joins TRBV7-2 and TRBJ2-3; D not certain. Germline V lookup: CDR1 SGHTA, CDR2 FQGNSA. V was trimmed by 1 base and J by 8 bases, leaving 7 bases between them. This CDR3 region has 12 residues. CDR3 in amino acids: CASSLVQLTQYF. The CDR3 DNA is TGTGCCAGCAGCTTAGTCCAGCTTACGCAGTATTTT.

The chain employs TRBV14 and TRBJ2-7; D may correspond to TRBD1 or TRBD2 (5 bases each). V shed 1 base and J shed 2 bases, with 12 bases lying between them. CDR3 length equals 15 residues. In germline, CDR1 is SGHDN, CDR2 FVKESK. The CDR3 reads CASSQAGPTTYEQYF. The CDR3 coding sequence is TGTGCCAGCAGCCAAGCGGGACCCACGACCTACGAGCAGTACTTC.

Only one count was recorded for this clone. V and J are TRBV7-2 and TRBJ2-1, with D tentatively TRBD2 (6 bases). This CDR3 spans 15 amino acids. Germline CDR1 and CDR2: SGHTA and FQGNSA. Trimming took 3 bases from V and 7 from J, leaving 16 bases between them. The CDR3 loop reads CASSFGGSGRNEQFF. The CDR3 coding sequence is TGTGCCAGCAGCTTTGGTGGTAGCGGCAGGAATGAGCAGTTCTTC.

The gene calls are TRBV5-4 and TRBJ1-1, with TRBD1 matching over 8 bases. V shed 2 bases and J 1 base; nucleotides not matched to a gene: 7. The CDR3 has 16 residues. Germline V gene data show CDR1 as SGHNT and CDR2 as YYREEE (reference sequence). As DNA, the CDR3 is TGTGCCAGCAGCTTCGGACAGGGAGGGGGGAACACTGAAGCTTTCTTT. It is translated as CASSFGQGGGNTEAFF.

V and J are TRBV5-5 and TRBJ1-2; D remains unclear. Germline CDR1 and CDR2: SGHKS and YYEKEE (reference sequence). This CDR3 spans 15 amino acids. Deletions cut 4 bases from V and 5 bases from J, with 18 bases between. The DNA of the CDR3 is TGTGCCAGCAGCCCCGCCCCGATTGCACCGTATGGCTACACCTTC. This sequence encodes CASSPAPIAPYGYTF.

The chain is built from TRBV5-1 and TRBJ2-3, with 11 bases fitting TRBD2. The trim removed 3 bases at V and 5 bases at J, leaving 2 bases unmatched. The V gene's germline CDR1 is SGHRS and CDR2 YFSETQ. The CDR3 runs to 14 residues. The CDR3 bases are TGCGCCAGCAGCTCCGGGACTAGCGGAGATACGCAGTATTTT. Encoded protein: CASSSGTSGDTQYF.

The chain carries TRBV27 and TRBJ2-1, with TRBD2 matching 8 bases. CDR3 length equals 14 residues. Trimming cost V 5 bases and J 14 bases; bases outside gene matches: 14. Germline V gene data show CDR1 as MNHEY and CDR2 as SMNVEV (reference sequence). The CDR3 sequence is CASSPNGTPGREFF. In nucleotides, the CDR3 is TGTGCCAGCAGTCCGAACGGGACCCCCGGGAGGGAGTTCTTC.

This clone was seen a single time. V usage is TRBV6-1 and J usage is TRBJ2-1; 7 bases agree with TRBD1. Germline V gene data show CDR1 as MNHNS and CDR2 as SASEGT. The trim removed 6 bases at V and 3 bases at J, leaving 8 bases unmatched. CDR3 length: 15 amino acids. The CDR3: CASSPRQGGYNEQFF. Written as DNA, the CDR3 is TGTGCCAGCAGCCCCCGACAGGGTGGCTACAATGAGCAGTTCTTC.

This clone was seen just once. The chain joins TRBV4-2 to TRBJ2-7; D is unresolved. Germline loops: CDR1 LGHNA, CDR2 YNFKEQ. This CDR3 region has 13 residues. The V and J ends lost 3 bases and 1 base respectively, with 7 bases between them. Here the CDR3 DNA reads TGTGCCAGCAGCCAGTCTATATCCTACGAGCAGTACTTC. It codes for CASSQSISYEQYF.

CDR3 in amino acids: CASSQISGSRADTQYF. The DNA of the CDR3 is TGTGCCAGCAGCCAGATTAGCGGGAGTCGCGCAGATACGCAGTATTTT. The chain uses TRBV14 and TRBJ2-3; TRBD2 matches 9 bases. The CDR3 spans 16 residues. V lost 3 bases to trimming and J lost 4 bases; unmatched junction nucleotides: 8. The germline gives CDR1 SGHDN, CDR2 FVKESK.

The J gene is TRBJ2-5, the V gene TRBV7-9; TRBD2 matches 11 bases. V lost 10 bases to trimming and J lost 4 bases; unmatched junction nucleotides: 11. Per the germline V gene, CDR1 is SEHNR and CDR2 is FQNEAQ (reference sequence). The CDR3 is 15 residues long. The CDR3 protein is CATSIIAGGRETQYF. CDR3 sequence (DNA): TGTGCCACCTCGATTATAGCGGGGGGGAGAGAGACCCAGTACTTC. Together with reference TRBV7-9 and TRBJ2-5, the CDR3 gives the full variable domain: DTGVSQNPRHKITKRGQNVTFRCDPISEHNRLYWYRQTLGQGPEFLTYFQNEAQLEKSRLLSDRFSAERPKGSFSTLEIQRTEQGDSAMYLCATSIIAGGRETQYFGPGTRLLVL.

This clone was counted between two and nine times. CDR3 coding DNA: TGTGCCAGCAGCGAGGGACAGGGGAATCGGAATGAGCAGTTCTTC. This codes for CASSEGQGNRNEQFF. This rearrangement joins TRBV11-3 to TRBJ2-1, with 10 bases aligning to TRBD1. After removal of 5 bases from V and 7 bases from J, the junction contained 8 bases not matched to a gene. The CDR3 contains 15 residues. The germline V gene encodes CDR1 SGHNT and CDR2 YENEEA.

The chain couples TRBV7-9 to TRBJ1-1, with 7 nucleotides matching TRBD1. There are 14 residues in the CDR3. Looked up from germline, CDR1 is SEHNR and CDR2 is FQNEAQ (reference sequence). J gave up 13 bases and V 5 bases, and 16 bases lay outside the gene matches. The CDR3 region is CASSNQQGSEGGFF. The CDR3 DNA sequence: TGTGCCAGCAGCAACCAACAGGGGTCCGAGGGTGGTTTCTTT.

V is TRBV4-1 and J is TRBJ1-2; D not certain. The V gene lost 0 bases and the J gene lost 8 bases, with 7 bases spanning the gap. The CDR3 runs to 12 residues. CDR1 and CDR2 from the germline V gene are MGHRA and YSYEKL. The CDR3 spells CASSQDLRGYTF. The DNA of the CDR3 is TGCGCCAGCAGCCAAGATCTGAGAGGCTACACCTTC.

The chain joins TRBV4-2 to TRBJ1-2; 8 bases are a match to TRBD1. The CDR3 runs to 16 residues. The ends lost 0 bases at V and 3 bases at J; junction bases unmatched: 6. CDR1 and CDR2 (germline): LGHNA, YNFKEQ. The CDR3 sequence is CASSQERTGMDYGYTF. CDR3 DNA sequence: TGTGCCAGCAGCCAAGAAAGGACAGGGATGGACTATGGCTACACCTTC.

The gene calls are TRBV5-1 and TRBJ2-7; 7 bases agree with TRBD1. The ends lost 4 bases at V and 1 base at J; junction bases unmatched: 5. CDR3 length equals 14 residues. Germline CDR1 SGHRS, CDR2 YFSETQ. The CDR3 coding sequence is TGCGCCAGCAGCAAAGACAGGGAATCCTACGAGCAGTACTTC. This translates into CASSKDRESYEQYF.

The chain uses TRBV6-1 and TRBJ1-1, with a weak D call TRBD1 (6 bases). Trimming left V 1 base short and J 5 bases short, with 8 bases between. Germline V gene data show CDR1 as MNHNS and CDR2 as SASEGT. CDR3 length: 13 residues. CDR3: CASSEEGGTEAFF. The CDR3 DNA reads TGTGCCAGCAGTGAAGAGGGGGGGACTGAAGCTTTCTTT.

DNA for the CDR3: TGTGCCAGCAGCCTCCTCCGGGAGACCCAGTACTTC. Residues: CASSLLRETQYF. The gene calls are TRBV2 and TRBJ2-5; D is unclear. Trimming stripped 6 bases from V and 5 bases from J, with 10 bases between. The germline V gene encodes CDR1 SNHLY and CDR2 FYNNEI. The CDR3 covers 12 residues.

The gene calls are TRBV30 and TRBJ2-1; no reliable D call. The CDR3 loop spans 14 amino acids. Trimming pared 4 bases from V and 5 bases from J, leaving 15 bases between. Germline V lookup: CDR1 GTSNPN, CDR2 SVGIG (reference sequence). The CDR3 loop is CAWTPDFEHNEQFF. CDR3 nucleotide sequence: TGTGCCTGGACCCCAGACTTCGAACACAATGAGCAGTTCTTC. Full variable domain (outside the CDR3, taken from reference TRBV30 and TRBJ2-1): SQTIHQWPATLVQPVGSPLSLECTVEGTSNPNLYWYRQAAGRGLQLLFYSVGIGQISSEVPQNLSASRPQDRQFILSSKKLLLSDSGFYLCAWTPDFEHNEQFFGPGTRLTVL.

The chain couples TRBV6-4 to TRBJ2-1; 11 positions agree with TRBD2. Per germline, CDR1 MRHNA and CDR2 SNTAGT. V lost 5 bases to trimming and J lost 6 bases; unmatched junction nucleotides: 9. This CDR3 spans 16 amino acids. The DNA for the CDR3 is TGTGCCAGCAGTCCCCAACTAGCGGGAGTGGGCAATGAGCAGTTCTTC. Protein sequence: CASSPQLAGVGNEQFF.

The rearrangement uses TRBV7-9 and TRBJ1-2; 10 nucleotides agree with TRBD1. J was trimmed by 3 bases and V by 5 bases; bases with no gene match: 6. CDR3 length: 15 residues. CDR1 and CDR2 from the germline V gene are SEHNR and FQNEAQ (reference sequence). The CDR3 is CASSDRGQAHYGYTF. The CDR3 DNA reads TGTGCCAGCAGCGACAGGGGGCAGGCTCACTATGGCTACACCTTC. Variable domain in full (rest from reference TRBV7-9 and TRBJ1-2): DTGVSQNPRHKITKRGQNVTFRCDPISEHNRLYWYRQTLGQGPEFLTYFQNEAQLEKSRLLSDRFSAERPKGSFSTLEIQRTEQGDSAMYLCASSDRGQAHYGYTFGSGTRLTVV.

The chain recombines TRBV7-9 with TRBJ1-2; D perhaps matches TRBD1 (6 bases). Between the trimmed V and J ends, which lost 2 bases and 2 bases, there was a span of 9 bases. The CDR3 covers 14 residues. The germline gives CDR1 SEHNR, CDR2 FQNEAQ (reference sequence). In nucleotides, the CDR3 is TGTGCCAGCAGCTTAAGGGGGGCCAACTATGGCTACACCTTC. Its protein is CASSLRGANYGYTF.